This T cell receptor beta chain is from a study of tissue T cells after allogeneic stem cell transplantation. Overall study findings and caveats: TCR repertoires tracked anatomic similarity, regardless of disease or transplant status. Alloreactivity or antigen specificity of tissue TCRs was not determined; some clones might be host cells. Few T cell clones were shared across patients, but motif clusters showed tissue-specific shared signatures.

The CDR3 consists of 14 residues. The ends lost 4 bases at V and 7 bases at J; junction bases unmatched: 4. Germline loops: CDR1 MNHDT, CDR2 YYDKIL. CDR3 sequences, V/J genes, frequencies and template counts came from survey-depth TCRbeta sequencing. Profiling relied on immunoSEQ multiplex PCR, and the TCRdb table lists in-frame clones only, not all of them. The sample yields about 2,500 clones, about three fifths seen once. This clone has just a few counts. The antigen remains unidentified. All gene names here are mouse names. The sequenced fragment ends 1 residue before the CDR3 boundary, so the rest is inferred from the germline J gene.

The receptor's source is a female BALB/c mouse in good health. The strain's MHC haplotype is H2-d. The rearrangement uses TRBV17 and TRBJ1-4, with 9 bases aligning to TRBD1. Sequencing input: gut tissue. CDR3 region: CASSTGTGIERLFF. The covered CDR3 bases are TGTGCTAGCAGTACCGGGACAGGGATCGAAAGATTATTT.